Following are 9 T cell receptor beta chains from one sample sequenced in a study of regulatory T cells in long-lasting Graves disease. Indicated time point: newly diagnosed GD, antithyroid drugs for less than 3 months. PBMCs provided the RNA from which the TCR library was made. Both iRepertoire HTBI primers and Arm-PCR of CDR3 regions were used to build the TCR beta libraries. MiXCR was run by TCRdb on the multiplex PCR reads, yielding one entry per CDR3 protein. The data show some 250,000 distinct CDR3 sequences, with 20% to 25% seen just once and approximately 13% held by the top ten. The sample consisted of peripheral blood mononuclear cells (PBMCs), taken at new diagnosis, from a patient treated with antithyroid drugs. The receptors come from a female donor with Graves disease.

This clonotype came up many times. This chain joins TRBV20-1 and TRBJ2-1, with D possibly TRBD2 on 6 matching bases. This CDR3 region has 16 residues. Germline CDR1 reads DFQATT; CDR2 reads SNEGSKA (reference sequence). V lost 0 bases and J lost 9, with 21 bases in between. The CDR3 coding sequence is TGCAGTGCTAGAGATCTGCATTCGGGGGTAAAATCTGAGCAGTTCTTC. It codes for CSARDLHSGVKSEQFF.

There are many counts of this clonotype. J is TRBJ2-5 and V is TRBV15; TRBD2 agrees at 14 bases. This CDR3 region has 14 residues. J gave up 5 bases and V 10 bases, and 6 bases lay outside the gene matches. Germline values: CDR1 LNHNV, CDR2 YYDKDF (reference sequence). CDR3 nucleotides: TGTGCCAGTACGACTAGCGGGGGGGGGGAGACCCAGTACTTC. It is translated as CASTTSGGGETQYF.

CDR3 bases: TGCGCCAGCAGCCAATCGGTTTTATTAGGCGGGGAGCTGTTTTTT. Translation gives CASSQSVLLGGELFF. The V call is TRBV4-3, the J call TRBJ2-2, with D unresolved. Per germline, CDR1 LGHNA and CDR2 YSLEER. V lost 2 bases and J 7 bases, leaving 14 bases between the germline ends. The CDR3 totals 15 residues.

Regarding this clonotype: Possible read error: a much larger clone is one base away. The CDR3 is CASGRGDRGNSPLHF. CDR3 sequence (DNA): TGTGCCAGCGGCCGCGGCGACAGGGGAAATTCACCCCTCCACTTT. The V and J genes are TRBV28 and TRBJ1-6, with 8 positions matching TRBD1. The CDR3 spans 15 residues. Germline V gene data show CDR1 as MDHEN and CDR2 as SYDVKM. J gave up 7 bases and V 8 bases, and 10 bases lay outside the gene matches.

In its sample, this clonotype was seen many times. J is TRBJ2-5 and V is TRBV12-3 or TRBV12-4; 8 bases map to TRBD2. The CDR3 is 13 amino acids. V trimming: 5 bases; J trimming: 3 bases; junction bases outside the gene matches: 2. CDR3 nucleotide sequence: TGTGCCAGCAGTCGAGCGGGAGAAGAGACCCAGTACTTC. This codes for CASSRAGEETQYF.

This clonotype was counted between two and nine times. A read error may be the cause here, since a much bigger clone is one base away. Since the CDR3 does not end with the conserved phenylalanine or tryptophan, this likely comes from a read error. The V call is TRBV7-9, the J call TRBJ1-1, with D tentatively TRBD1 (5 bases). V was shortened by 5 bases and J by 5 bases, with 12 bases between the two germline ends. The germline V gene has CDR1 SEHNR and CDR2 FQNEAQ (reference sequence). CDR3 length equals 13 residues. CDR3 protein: CASSQRGRTEAFL. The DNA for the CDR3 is TGTGCCAGCAGCCAAAGGGGACGGACTGAAGCTTTCCTT.

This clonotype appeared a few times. As DNA, the CDR3 is TGTGCCAGCAGCCGCGGGACACTTGAGACCCAGTACTTC. It encodes CASSRGTLETQYF. The chain joins TRBV7-9 to TRBJ2-5, with D perhaps being TRBD1 or TRBD2 (6 bases each). The V gene lost 5 bases and the J gene lost 5 bases, with 12 bases spanning the gap. The CDR3 length is 13 residues. Germline-derived CDR1 and CDR2 are SEHNR and FQNEAQ (reference sequence).

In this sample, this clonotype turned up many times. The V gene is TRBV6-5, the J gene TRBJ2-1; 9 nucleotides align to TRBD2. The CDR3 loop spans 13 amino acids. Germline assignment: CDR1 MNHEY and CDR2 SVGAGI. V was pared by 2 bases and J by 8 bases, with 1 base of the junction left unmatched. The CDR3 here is CASSYSGRYEQFF. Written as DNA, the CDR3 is TGTGCCAGCAGTTACAGCGGGAGGTATGAGCAGTTCTTC.

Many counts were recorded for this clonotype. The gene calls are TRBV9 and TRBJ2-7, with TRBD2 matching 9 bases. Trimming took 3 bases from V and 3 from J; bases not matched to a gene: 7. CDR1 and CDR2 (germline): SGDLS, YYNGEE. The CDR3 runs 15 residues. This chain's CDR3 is CASSASGRSNYEQYF. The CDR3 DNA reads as TGTGCCAGCAGCGCGAGCGGGAGGTCAAACTACGAGCAGTACTTC.